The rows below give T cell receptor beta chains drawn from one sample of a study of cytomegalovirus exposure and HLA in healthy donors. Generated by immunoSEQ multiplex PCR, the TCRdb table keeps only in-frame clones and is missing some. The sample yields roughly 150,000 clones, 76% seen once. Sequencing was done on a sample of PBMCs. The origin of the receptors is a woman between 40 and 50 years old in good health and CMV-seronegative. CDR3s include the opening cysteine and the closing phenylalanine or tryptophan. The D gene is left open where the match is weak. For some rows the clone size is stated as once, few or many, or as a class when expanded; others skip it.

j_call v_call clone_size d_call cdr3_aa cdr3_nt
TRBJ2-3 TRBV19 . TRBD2 CASSYGGRGGTDTQYF TGTGCCAGTAGTTATGGAGGGAGGGGCGGCACAGATACGCAGTATTTT
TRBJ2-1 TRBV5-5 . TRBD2 CASSEGLAGGLNEQFF TGTGCCAGCAGCGAGGGACTAGCGGGGGGGCTCAATGAGCAGTTCTTC
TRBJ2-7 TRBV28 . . CASSSYTGTLLSYEQYF TGTGCCAGCAGTTCCTACACAGGGACCCTTCTATCCTACGAGCAGTACTTC
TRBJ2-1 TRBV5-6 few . CASSLGRVGFF TGTGCCAGCAGCTTGGGCAGGGTCGGATTCTTC
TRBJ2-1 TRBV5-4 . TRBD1 CASSKIRDSNTNEQFF TGTGCCAGCAGTAAAATACGGGACAGTAACACTAATGAGCAGTTCTTC
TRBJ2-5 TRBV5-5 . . CASSSGLETQYF TGTGCCAGCAGCTCTGGACTAGAGACCCAGTACTTC
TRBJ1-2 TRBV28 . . CALWRQANYGYTF TGTGCCCTCTGGAGACAGGCTAACTATGGCTACACCTTC
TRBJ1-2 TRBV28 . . CASSLGVNYGYTF TGTGCCAGCAGTTTGGGAGTTAACTATGGCTACACCTTC
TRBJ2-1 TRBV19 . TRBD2 CASRGLAGGYEQFF TGTGCCAGCCGGGGACTAGCGGGAGGTTATGAGCAGTTCTTC
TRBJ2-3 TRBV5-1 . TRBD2 CASSLRSGGRTDTQYF TGCGCCAGCAGCTTGCGTAGCGGGGGGCGCACAGATACGCAGTATTTT
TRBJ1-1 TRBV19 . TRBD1 CASRIGTGLTEAFF TGTGCCAGCCGCATCGGGACAGGCCTCACTGAAGCTTTCTTT
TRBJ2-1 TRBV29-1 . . CSVTGVSHNEQFF TGCAGCGTTACCGGGGTCTCCCACAATGAGCAGTTCTTC
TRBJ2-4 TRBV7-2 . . CASSPLGKNIQYF TGTGCCAGCAGCCCACTAGGCAAAAACATTCAGTACTTC
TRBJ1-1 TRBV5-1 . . CASSGGSAPAATEAFF TGCGCCAGCAGCGGGGGGTCCGCTCCCGCCGCCACTGAAGCTTTCTTT
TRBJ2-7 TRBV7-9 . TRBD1 CASSLGGQGYEQYF TGTGCCAGCAGCTTAGGGGGACAGGGTTACGAGCAGTACTTC
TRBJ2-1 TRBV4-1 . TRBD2 CASSRERGGLYEQFF TGCGCCAGCAGCCGCGAGCGGGGGGGCCTCTATGAGCAGTTCTTC
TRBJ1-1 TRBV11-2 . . CASSLDRGRNTEAFF TGTGCCAGCAGCTTAGACAGGGGCCGGAACACTGAAGCTTTCTTT
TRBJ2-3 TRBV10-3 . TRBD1 CATTTTRDRNADTQYF TGTGCCACTACCACGACACGGGACAGGAACGCAGATACGCAGTATTTT
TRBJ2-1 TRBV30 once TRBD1 CAWDRDRGRYGQFF TGTGCCTGGGACCGGGACAGGGGGCGTTATGGGCAGTTCTTC
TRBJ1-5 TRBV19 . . CASSIGRVPGNQPQHF TGTGCCAGTAGTATTGGGAGGGTTCCGGGCAATCAGCCCCAGCATTTT
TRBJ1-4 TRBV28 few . CASSFVGAGVEKLFF TGTGCCAGCAGTTTCGTAGGGGCGGGGGTGGAAAAACTGTTTTTT
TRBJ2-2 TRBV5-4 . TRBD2 CASSLTSGGPPNTGELFF TGTGCCAGCAGCTTGACCTCGGGGGGTCCTCCGAACACCGGGGAGCTGTTTTTT
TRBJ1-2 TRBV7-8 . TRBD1 CASSLASEGGGGGYTF TGTGCCAGCAGCTTAGCGTCGGAAGGGGGCGGAGGTGGCTACACCTTC
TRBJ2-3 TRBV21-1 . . CASSRNHPGTPCGGDTQYF TGTGCCAGCAGCCGAAATCATCCCGGGACTCCCTGTGGGGGAGATACGCAGTATTTT
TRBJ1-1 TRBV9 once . CASSSFGMDTEAFF TGTGCCAGCAGCTCCTTTGGCATGGACACCGAAGCTTTCTTT
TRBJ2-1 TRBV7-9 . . CASSLALAPTNEQFF TGTGCCAGCAGCTTAGCCTTAGCTCCTACGAATGAGCAGTTCTTC
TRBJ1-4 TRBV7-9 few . CASSFPIPGSQAF TGTGCCAGCAGCTTTCCCATACCCGGGAGCCAAGCTTTT
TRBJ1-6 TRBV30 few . CAWSGGVSSSYNSPLHF TGTGCCTGGAGTGGGGGGGTTTCGAGCTCCTATAATTCACCCCTCCACTTT
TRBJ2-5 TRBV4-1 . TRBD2 CASSQGLADLQETQYF TGCGCCAGCAGCCAAGGACTAGCGGATTTACAAGAGACCCAGTACTTC
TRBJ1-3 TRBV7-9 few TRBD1 CASSVTAGTGTEAGNTIYF TGTGCCAGCAGCGTAACCGCCGGGACAGGGACCGAGGCGGGAAACACCATATATTTT
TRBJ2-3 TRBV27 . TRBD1 CASSPFGETGVTDTQYF TGTGCCAGCAGCCCTTTTGGGGAGACAGGGGTCACAGATACGCAGTATTTT
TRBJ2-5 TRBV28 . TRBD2 CASSASRGRGQQETQYF TGTGCCAGCAGTGCTAGCCGGGGGAGGGGCCAACAAGAGACCCAGTACTTC
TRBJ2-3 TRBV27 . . CASSRQTTDTQYF TGTGCCAGCAGCCGACAGACCACAGATACGCAGTATTTT
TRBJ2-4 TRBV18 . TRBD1 CASSSTDDRAFGIQYF TGTGCCAGCTCATCAACCGACGACAGGGCTTTTGGCATTCAGTACTTC